Listed below are T cell receptor beta chains from one sample, sequenced in a study of Ad26.COV2.S vaccination and SARS-CoV-2 variants. The data were produced by immunoSEQ multiplex PCR, yet TCRdb's version contains in-frame clones alone and is incomplete. The sample records 330,000 or so clones, roughly nine tenths being singletons. The sequencing here drew on peripheral blood, taken in a trial of Ad26.COV2.S vaccine versus placebo. The receptors derive from a person aged 18-65 years who received the Ad26.COV2.S COVID-19 vaccine or a placebo. Each CDR3 is given with its conserved first and last residue. The D gene is left open where the match is weak. Size values are once, few and many counts, or a class for expanded clones, and some rows have none.

V	size	D	J	DNA	CDR3
TRBV18	NA	TRBD1	TRBJ1-5	TGTGCCAGCTCACCAGAGCTTCCTTCATGGGGACAGGGCAATCAGCCCCAGCATTTT	CASSPELPSWGQGNQPQHF
TRBV11-2	NA	TRBD2	TRBJ2-2	TGTGCCAGCAGTCTCGGGGGACTACTATCCACCGGGGAGCTGTTTTTT	CASSLGGLLSTGELFF
TRBV11-2	NA	NA	TRBJ2-1	TGTGCCAGCAGCTCCGTCCCCGGCGATGAGCAGTTCTTC	CASSSVPGDEQFF
TRBV29-1	NA	TRBD2	TRBJ2-1	TGCAGCGGTGGGGGGAGGGCCTGGAATGAGCAGTTCTTC	CSGGGRAWNEQFF
TRBV14	NA	NA	TRBJ1-1	TGTGCCAGCAGCCAAGAGGGCGGTAGTAGGGGTGAAGCTTTCTTT	CASSQEGGSRGEAFF
TRBV5-4	NA	NA	TRBJ2-1	TGTGCCAGCAGCTCCGGTCGAAACAATGAGCAGTTCTTC	CASSSGRNNEQFF
TRBV14	NA	TRBD2	TRBJ2-5	TGTGCCAGCAGCCAAAGAGCGGGAACCGGGGAGACCCAGTACTTC	CASSQRAGTGETQYF
TRBV6-5	NA	NA	TRBJ1-4	TGTGCCATCAAGGGGAGCTCGGACGCTAATGAAAAACTGTTTTTT	CAIKGSSDANEKLFF
TRBV15	once	NA	TRBJ1-5	TGTGCCACCAGCAGAGATCGGGGCTCCAATCAGCCCCAGCATTTT	CATSRDRGSNQPQHF
TRBV27	NA	NA	TRBJ1-2	TGTGCCAGCAGCTTCCTCGGAGCCGACCCTAACTATGGCTACACCTTC	CASSFLGADPNYGYTF
TRBV19	few	TRBD1	TRBJ1-5	TGTGCCAGTAGTATAGACAGGGGGGGAACTCAGCCCCAGCATTTT	CASSIDRGGTQPQHF